This paragraph covers one T cell receptor beta chain sequence. The data originate from a study of blood T cell repertoires in COVID-19. How the authors handled the data: From reference gene primer amplification, estimates of nucleated cell counts were derived. Profiling relied on immunoSEQ multiplex PCR, and the TCRdb table lists in-frame clones only, not all of them. V and J calls and clone size follow that table, whereas D and trimming were derived from the DNA. The sample holds about 87,000 clones, about 79% seen once. Sequenced input: peripheral blood. The sequence was collected from a woman aged 50 to 60 with acute or convalescent COVID-19.

The CDR3 nucleotides read TGCGCCAGCAGCCAAGAACCCGAGAGGGATACGCAGTATTTT. The encoded protein is CASSQEPERDTQYF. The chain is built from TRBV4-3 and TRBJ2-3, with unresolved D. The CDR3 spans 14 residues. The V gene's germline CDR1 is LGHNA and CDR2 YSLEER. Trimming pared 0 bases from V and 6 bases from J, leaving 10 bases between.